What follows are 3 T cell receptor beta chains derived from one specimen sequenced in a study of quantifying T cell responses using KT2 cells. About the study: TCR alpha and beta constant-region primers primed reverse transcription of RNA.

Each cDNA got a UMI-containing oligo ligated at its 3' end. An equimolar mix of RC1.1 and RC1.2 primed the beta chain across TRBC1 and TRBC2. Via MiXCR, TCRdb re-called the UMI-ligation and nested PCR reads, giving one row per CDR3 protein. This table holds 25,000 to 35,000 distinct CDR3 sequences, roughly 8% found once. Material: PBMCs spiked with cells of the T cell clone KT2. The receptors stem from a human donor.

In this sample, this clonotype turned up a few times. The gene calls are TRBV6-6 and TRBJ2-5; D is possibly TRBD1 (7 bases). This CDR3 region has 16 residues. The V end lost 2 bases, the J end lost 2 bases, and 15 bases lay between the germline ends. Looked up from germline, CDR1 is MNHNY and CDR2 is SVGAGI (reference sequence). The DNA of the CDR3 is TGTGCCAGCAGTTACCAACCGACAGGGAGGCAAGAGACCCAGTACTTC. Translated, it gives CASSYQPTGRQETQYF.

This clonotype was found a few times. V usage is TRBV9 and J usage is TRBJ2-5, with TRBD2 matching 8 bases. CDR1 is SGDLS, CDR2 YYNGEE, per germline. The CDR3 has 14 amino acids. After removal of 4 bases from V and 4 bases from J, the junction contained 6 bases not matched to a gene. The CDR3 spells CASSPRTSRETQYF. The CDR3 DNA sequence: TGTGCCAGCAGCCCCAGGACTAGCAGAGAGACCCAGTACTTC. The entire variable domain, with the rest obtained from reference TRBV9 and TRBJ2-5, is as follows: DSGVTQTPKHLITATGQRVTLRCSPRSGDLSVYWYQQSLDQGLQFLIQYYNGEERAKGNILERFSAQQFPDLHSELNLSSLELGDSALYFCASSPRTSRETQYFGPGTRLLVL.

Only a few counts were recorded for this clonotype. The rearrangement uses TRBV29-1 and TRBJ2-7; tentatively, D is TRBD1 (6 bases). This CDR3 comprises 14 residues. Looked up from germline, CDR1 is SQVTM and CDR2 is ANQGSEA. The V and J ends lost 7 bases and 5 bases respectively, with 21 bases between them. CDR3: CSASVGGQRDEQYF. For the CDR3, the DNA is TGCAGCGCATCGGTAGGAGGACAGCGAGACGAGCAGTACTTC.